This TCR beta chain originates from a study of blood T cell repertoires in COVID-19. Clones were sequenced by immunoSEQ multiplex PCR, and TCRdb holds only the in-frame ones, with some missing. The sample holds about 170,000 clones, about 85% seen once. CDR1 MNHEY and CDR2 SVGAGI come from the germline V gene. V shed 8 bases and J shed 6 bases, with 10 bases lying between them. There are 12 residues in the CDR3. The source of this sequence is a woman in her sixties or seventies with COVID-19, enrolled during active disease. The material sequenced was peripheral blood. The chain carries TRBV6-5 and TRBJ2-2, with D possibly TRBD2 on 5 matching bases. The CDR3 loop is CASFFGAGELFF. CDR3 in DNA: TGTGCCAGCTTCTTCGGGGCCGGGGAGCTGTTTTTT.